The clone carrying this TCR beta chain turned up a few times. These data originate in a study of blood T cell repertoires in COVID-19. Across the study: The United States, Italy and Spain provided the acute and convalescent COVID-19 samples. The analysed material was cDNA or gDNA that came from T cells, B-cell-depleted T cells, or PBMCs.

This CDR3 spans 15 amino acids. Germline CDR1 SGHAT, CDR2 FQNNGV. Trimming pared 5 bases from V and 0 bases from J, leaving 11 bases between. In the original workflow: From reference gene primer amplification, estimates of nucleated cell counts were derived. Data came from immunoSEQ multiplex PCR; TCRdb stores just in-frame clones and leaves some out. The V and J calls and clone size are taken from that table; D and trimming were inferred from the DNA. The sample consists of over 100,000 clones, roughly 77% of them appearing once. This TCR was recovered from a man aged 60 to 75 with active or convalescent COVID-19. The V and J genes are TRBV11-2 and TRBJ2-4; perhaps TRBD2 as D (5 bases). Sequencing was done on a sample of peripheral blood. DNA for the CDR3: TGTGCCAGCAGCCCAAGCGGCCTAGCCAAAAACATTCAGTACTTC. Encoded protein: CASSPSGLAKNIQYF.